One sample yielded the 20 T cell receptor beta chains listed below, sequenced in a study of T cell responses to AZD1222 COVID-19 vaccine. Profiling relied on immunoSEQ multiplex PCR, and the TCRdb table lists in-frame clones only, not all of them. This sample has some 79,000 clones, with roughly 80% found just once. Specimen: peripheral blood, collected 28 days after the second AZD1222 dose. Receptors were obtained from an adult who received the AZD1222 COVID-19 vaccine.

The chain carries TRBV18 and TRBJ2-2; D remains ambiguous. The CDR3 is made up of 13 amino acids. V shed 2 bases and J shed 10 bases, with 11 bases lying between them. Looked up from germline, CDR1 is KGHSH and CDR2 is LQKENI. CDR3 in amino acids: CASSPTSLEELFF. CDR3 DNA sequence: TGTGCCAGCTCACCAACCAGTCTTGAGGAGCTGTTTTTT.

The chain joins TRBV5-1 to TRBJ1-6, with a weak D call TRBD1 (5 bases). CDR1 is SGHRS and CDR2 is YFSETQ in the germline V gene. V was trimmed by 4 bases and J by 8 bases, leaving 13 bases between them. This CDR3 spans 14 amino acids. The DNA of the CDR3 is TGCGCCAGCAGCCGAGCCCAGGGTCATTCACCCCTCCACTTT. Protein sequence: CASSRAQGHSPLHF.

V is TRBV19 and J is TRBJ2-2; tentatively, D is TRBD1 (5 bases). V dropped 3 bases and J dropped 3 bases, with 8 bases sitting between them. This CDR3 has 14 amino acids. CDR1 and CDR2 from the germline V gene are LNHDA and SQIVND (reference sequence). The CDR3 bases are TGTGCCAGTAGTATCCAGGGTTACACCGGGGAGCTGTTTTTT. Translation: CASSIQGYTGELFF.

This rearrangement joins TRBV12-2 to TRBJ1-1. TRBV12-2 has pseudogene status. The CDR3 sequence is 16 residues long. The CDR3 bases are TGTGCAAGTCGCTTATCCCCGACGGCAATCTGGCCTGAAGCTTTCTTT. It specifies CASRLSPTAIWPEAFF.

This chain links TRBV19 with TRBJ1-4; no clear D gene. V shed 3 bases and J shed 6 bases, with 11 bases lying between them. CDR1 LNHDA and CDR2 SQIVND come from the germline V gene (reference sequence). The CDR3 length is 14 residues. The CDR3 bases are TGTGCCAGTAGTATTTTAGGAGGTGATGAAAAACTGTTTTTT. Translated: CASSILGGDEKLFF. The full variable domain, in which reference TRBV19 and TRBJ1-4 provide the parts outside the CDR3, is DGGITQSPKYLFRKEGQNVTLSCEQNLNHDAMYWYRQDPGQGLRLIYYSQIVNDFQKGDIAEGYSVSREKKESFPLTVTSAQKNPTAFYLCASSILGGDEKLFFGSGTQLSVL.

The gene calls are TRBV3-1 (or the pseudogene TRBV3-2) and TRBJ1-1, with D perhaps matching TRBD1 (5 bases). The ends were cut back, 4 bases at V and 7 bases at J, with 13 bases in the middle. Germline CDR1 and CDR2: LGHDT and YNNKEL (reference sequence). This CDR3 comprises 13 residues. CDR3 nucleotides: TGTGCCAGCAGCCTACAGGCAGGGAGTGAAGCTTTCTTT. Protein product: CASSLQAGSEAFF.

This chain uses TRBV18 with TRBJ2-1, with D unresolved. Trimming shortened V by 0 bases and J by 10 bases, and 16 bases separated the two germline ends. The CDR3 covers 15 residues. The germline V gene encodes CDR1 KGHSH and CDR2 LQKENI. The CDR3 protein is CASSPPNGDLTEQFF. The CDR3, as DNA: TGTGCCAGCTCACCACCGAACGGTGACCTAACGGAGCAGTTCTTC. Full variable domain (missing parts from reference TRBV18 and TRBJ2-1): NAGVMQNPRHLVRRRGQEARLRCSPMKGHSHVYWYRQLPEEGLKFMVYLQKENIIDESGMPKERFSAEFPKEGPSILRIQQVVRGDSAAYFCASSPPNGDLTEQFFGPGTRLTVL.

This chain joins TRBV5-6 and TRBJ2-6, with TRBD1 as a possible D gene (6 bases). CDR1 and CDR2 from the germline V gene are SGHDT and YYEEEE. Trimming stripped 1 base from V and 0 bases from J, with 17 bases between. This CDR3 has 19 amino acids. CDR3 in DNA: TGTGCCAGCAGCTTGTTACAGGGTATCTCACTCTCTGGGGCCAACGTCCTGACTTTC. It translates to CASSLLQGISLSGANVLTF. Full variable domain (missing parts from reference TRBV5-6 and TRBJ2-6): DAGVTQSPTHLIKTRGQQVTLRCSPKSGHDTVSWYQQALGQGPQFIFQYYEEEERQRGNFPDRFSGHQFPNYSSELNVNALLLGDSALYLCASSLLQGISLSGANVLTFGAGSRLTVL.

The genes are TRBV30 and TRBJ2-7, with 15 bases that match TRBD2. Looked up from germline, CDR1 is GTSNPN and CDR2 is SVGIG (reference sequence). V trimming: 8 bases; J trimming: 9 bases; junction bases outside the gene matches: 8. The CDR3 consists of 13 residues. CDR3 nucleotides: TGTGCCAGTTCCGGGACTAGCGGGGGGCGGCAGTACTTC. Encoded protein: CASSGTSGGRQYF.

The V gene is TRBV6-5, the J gene TRBJ1-2; TRBD1 is a possible D gene (6 bases). V shed 5 bases and J shed 7 bases, with 20 bases lying between them. CDR3 size: 15 residues. CDR1 MNHEY and CDR2 SVGAGI come from the germline V gene. Here the CDR3 DNA reads TGTGCCAGCAGTCACACAAGTACAGGGTCTGGTGGCTACACCTTC. This encodes CASSHTSTGSGGYTF.

This clone appeared a few times. The genes are TRBV3-1 (or the pseudogene TRBV3-2) and TRBJ2-3; 11 nucleotides match TRBD2. With V trimmed by 1 base and J by 4 bases, 10 bases remained unmatched. Germline V gives CDR1 LGHDT, CDR2 YNNKEL (reference sequence). The CDR3 consists of 18 residues. Here the CDR3 reads CASSQGLSGGAVSDTQYF. As DNA, the CDR3 is TGTGCCAGCAGCCAAGGTCTTAGCGGGGGGGCCGTATCAGATACGCAGTATTTT.

This clone has only one observation. This chain joins TRBV5-1 and TRBJ2-1; no reliable D call. Germline V gives CDR1 SGHRS, CDR2 YFSETQ. Trimming pared 2 bases from V and 8 bases from J, leaving 14 bases between. The CDR3 spans 14 residues. Written as DNA, the CDR3 is TGCGCCAGCAGCTTAAATCCCTCCTCCGATGAGCAGTTCTTC. It yields the protein CASSLNPSSDEQFF.

As DNA, the CDR3 is TGCAGTGCTAGTCGTATGGGAGAGACCCAGTACTTC. It specifies CSASRMGETQYF. The J gene is TRBJ2-5, the V gene TRBV20-1; D is undetermined. CDR1 DFQATT and CDR2 SNEGSKA come from the germline V gene (reference sequence). The CDR3 is 12 amino acids. Trimming stripped 3 bases from V and 4 bases from J, with 9 bases between.

V usage is TRBV5-1 and J usage is TRBJ2-2; 8 nucleotides line up with TRBD1. J gave up 1 base and V 0 bases, and 5 bases lay outside the gene matches. This CDR3 is built from 17 residues. CDR1 is SGHRS and CDR2 is YFSETQ in the germline V gene. CDR3 residues: CASSLGPGTGNTGELFF. CDR3 nucleotide sequence: TGCGCCAGCAGCTTGGGACCCGGGACAGGGAACACCGGGGAGCTGTTTTTT. Based on the CDR3 plus reference TRBV5-1 and TRBJ2-2, the full variable domain is KAGVTQTPRYLIKTRGQQVTLSCSPISGHRSVSWYQQTPGQGLQFLFEYFSETQRNKGNFPGRFSGRQFSNSRSEMNVSTLELGDSALYLCASSLGPGTGNTGELFFGEGSRLTVL.

The chain recombines TRBV28 with TRBJ1-5, with D hard to call. The germline V and J ends were trimmed by 5 bases and 12 bases, with 11 bases remaining between them. The length of the CDR3 is 11 residues. Germline V gene data show CDR1 as MDHEN and CDR2 as SYDVKM. The CDR3 sequence: CASSLQEVQHF. CDR3 nucleotide sequence: TGTGCCAGCAGTCTGCAGGAGGTCCAGCATTTT.

The gene calls are TRBV28 and TRBJ1-5, with D possibly TRBD1 on 5 matching bases. Germline V CDR1 and CDR2: MDHEN, SYDVKM. CDR3 length: 15 amino acids. Deletions cut 6 bases from V and 7 bases from J, with 19 bases between. The DNA for the CDR3 is TGTGCCAGCAGGGGCAGGGATCAGGTATTACAGCCCCAGCATTTT. Translation: CASRGRDQVLQPQHF.

This clone has more than one count but fewer than ten. V and J are TRBV6-5 and TRBJ2-2, with 8 bases fitting TRBD2. The CDR3 has 16 amino acids. The germline gives CDR1 MNHEY, CDR2 SVGAGI. The V segment lost 2 bases and the J segment 5 bases; nucleotides outside the gene matches: 7. The CDR3 loop reads CASSYGGRSATGELFF. The CDR3 DNA sequence: TGTGCCAGCAGTTACGGCGGGAGGAGTGCGACCGGGGAGCTGTTTTTT.

The V and J genes are TRBV7-2 and TRBJ2-7; 8 positions agree with TRBD2. CDR3 length: 17 amino acids. Germline-derived CDR1 and CDR2 are SGHTA and FQGNSA. The V segment lost 6 bases and the J segment 2 bases; nucleotides outside the gene matches: 15. CDR3 protein: CASRKAGGPSGAYEQYF. CDR3 coding DNA: TGTGCCAGCAGGAAGGCGGGGGGCCCCTCGGGCGCCTACGAGCAGTACTTC. The full variable domain, with the rest looked up from reference TRBV7-2 and TRBJ2-7, is GAGVSQSPSNKVTEKGKDVELRCDPISGHTALYWYRQSLGQGLEFLIYFQGNSAPDKSGLPSDRFSAERTGGSVSTLTIQRTQQEDSAVYLCASRKAGGPSGAYEQYFGPGTRLTVT.

This rearrangement joins TRBV18 to TRBJ1-4; weak D call: TRBD1 (5 bases). CDR3 length equals 14 residues. V was cut by 6 bases and J by 3 bases, with 11 bases left in between. Looked up from germline, CDR1 is KGHSH and CDR2 is LQKENI. In DNA, the CDR3 is TGTGCCAGCTCCCTGGACACCTCTAATGAAAAACTGTTTTTT. Translating gives CASSLDTSNEKLFF.

The CDR3 loop is CASSQGTGDNEQFF. The CDR3 nucleotides read TGTGCCAGCAGCCAAGGTACAGGGGATAATGAGCAGTTCTTC. J is TRBJ2-1 and V is TRBV4-2, with TRBD1 matching 7 bases. The CDR3 is 14 amino acids. Germline assignment: CDR1 LGHNA and CDR2 YNFKEQ. The V and J ends lost 1 base and 7 bases, in that order; junction bases with no gene match: 4.